One T cell receptor beta chain is described in this entry. No antigen is known for it. CDR3 length: 14 residues. Unmatched junction bases numbered 2, after V lost 8 bases and J lost 0 bases. Germline CDR1 ENHRY, CDR2 SYGVKD. Generated by immunoSEQ multiplex PCR, the TCRdb table keeps only in-frame clones and is missing some. The data contain roughly 70,000 clones, 88% of them singletons. These data come from a study of chemoradiotherapy in HPV16-positive cancers. Study conclusions and caveats: Non-HPV-specific T cells did not expand in tumors during treatment, whereas candidate HPV-specific clones and E7-related motifs did.

The rearrangement joins TRBV10-3 to TRBJ2-3; TRBD2 agrees at 10 bases. The sequences come from blood, collected from a patient who underwent chemoradiotherapy. The sequence was obtained from a human donor with HPV-associated anogenital cancer. CDR3 sequence reads: CAIGLAESTDTQYF. As DNA, the CDR3 is TGTGCCATCGGACTAGCGGAGAGCACAGATACGCAGTATTTT.